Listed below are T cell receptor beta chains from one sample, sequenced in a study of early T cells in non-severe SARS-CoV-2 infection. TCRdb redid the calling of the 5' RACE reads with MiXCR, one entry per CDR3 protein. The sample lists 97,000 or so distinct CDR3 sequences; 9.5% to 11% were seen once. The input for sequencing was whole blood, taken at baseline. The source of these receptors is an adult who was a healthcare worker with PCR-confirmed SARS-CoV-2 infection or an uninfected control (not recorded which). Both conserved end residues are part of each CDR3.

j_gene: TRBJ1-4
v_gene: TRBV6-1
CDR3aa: CASSVQDRNEKLFF

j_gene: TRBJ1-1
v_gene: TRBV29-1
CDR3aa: CSVEDHGRRDTEAFF

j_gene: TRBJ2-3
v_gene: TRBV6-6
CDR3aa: CASSWDSPKSDTQYF

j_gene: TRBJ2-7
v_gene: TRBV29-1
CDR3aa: CSVEEHGYEQYF

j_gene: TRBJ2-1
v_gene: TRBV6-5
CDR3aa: CASSRTSMNEQFF

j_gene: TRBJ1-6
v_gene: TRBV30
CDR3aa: CAWAGTGTVPLHF

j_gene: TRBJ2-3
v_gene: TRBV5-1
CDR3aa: CASSFEGEKTDTQYF

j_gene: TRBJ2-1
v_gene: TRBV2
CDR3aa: CASNYGTGDNEQFF

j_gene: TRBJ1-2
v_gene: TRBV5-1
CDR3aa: CASSFQGDPNYGYTF

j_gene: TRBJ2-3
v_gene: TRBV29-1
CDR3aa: CSVERDRDTQYF

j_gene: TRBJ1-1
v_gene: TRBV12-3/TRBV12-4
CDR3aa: CASSIRRSTEAFF

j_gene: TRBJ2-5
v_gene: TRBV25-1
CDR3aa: CASNDLQETQYF

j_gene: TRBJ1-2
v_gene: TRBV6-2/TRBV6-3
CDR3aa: CASSYTGNYGYTF

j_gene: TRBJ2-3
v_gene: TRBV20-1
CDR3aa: CSASGRGATTDTQYF

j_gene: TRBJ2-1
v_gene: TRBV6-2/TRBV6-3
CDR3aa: CASSWALYNEQFF

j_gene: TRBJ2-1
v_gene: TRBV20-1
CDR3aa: CSAPGLANSYNEQFF

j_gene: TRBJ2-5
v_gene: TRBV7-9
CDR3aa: CASSPLGGGEMVTQYF

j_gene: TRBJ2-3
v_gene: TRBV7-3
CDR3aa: CASSLSGADTQYF

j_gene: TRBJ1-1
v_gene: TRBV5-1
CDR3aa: CASSFTGGTEAFF

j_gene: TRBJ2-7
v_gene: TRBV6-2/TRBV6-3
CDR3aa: CASSLGASYEQYF

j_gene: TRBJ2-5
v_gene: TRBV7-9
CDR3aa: CASSPQTGWETQYF

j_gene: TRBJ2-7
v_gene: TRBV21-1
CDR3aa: CASSKDQTDRVGYEQYF

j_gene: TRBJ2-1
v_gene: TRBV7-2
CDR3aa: CASSADVGDSYNEQFF

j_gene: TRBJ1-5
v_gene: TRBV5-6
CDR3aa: CASSFLNFPGDQQPQHF

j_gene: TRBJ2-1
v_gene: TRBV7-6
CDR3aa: CASSHPGLNYNEQFF

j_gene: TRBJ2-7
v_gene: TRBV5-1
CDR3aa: CASSLGTGTGEQYF

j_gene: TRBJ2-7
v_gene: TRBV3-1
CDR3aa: CSSGGPREQYF

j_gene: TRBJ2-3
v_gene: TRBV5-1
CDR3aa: CASRSIGSMPDTQYF

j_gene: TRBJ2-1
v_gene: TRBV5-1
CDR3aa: CASSLVAGADNEQFF